This TCR beta chain was profiled in a study of patients and donors after allogeneic stem cell transplantation. TCRdb used MiXCR to reprocess the RT-PCR reads, holding one entry per CDR3 protein. The sample has fewer than 500,000 distinct CDR3 sequences; roughly 16% are singletons. There are a few counts of this clonotype. V lost 3 bases to trimming and J lost 7 bases; unmatched junction nucleotides: 12. Germline V gene lookup returns CDR1 SGHAT and CDR2 FQNNGV. The CDR3 has 18 amino acids. The rearrangement joins TRBV11-2 to TRBJ2-2; TRBD2 matches at 12 bases. This TCR came from a human donor who was either an allogeneic HSCT recipient or a stem cell or donor lymphocyte infusion donor (not recorded which). It is not recorded whose cells these are; they may come from a transplant donor. Sequencing was performed on blood, either unsorted or a sorted T cell fraction (not recorded which). Here the CDR3 reads CASSFRKTSGSTIGELFF. The CDR3 DNA is TGTGCCAGCAGCTTCCGAAAGACTAGCGGGAGTACAATCGGGGAGCTGTTTTTT.